This section outlines one T cell receptor beta chain sequence together with its context. Other DNA variants within this sample encode the same CDR3. The sample comes from a study of blood T cell repertoires in COVID-19. Generated by immunoSEQ multiplex PCR, the TCRdb table keeps only in-frame clones and is missing some. The sample shows about 300,000 clones, roughly 90% of them seen only once. This CDR3 has 12 amino acids. CDR1 and CDR2 (germline): SQVTM, ANQGSEA. Trimming cost V 4 bases and J 3 bases, with 9 bases left between them. Material: peripheral blood. This clonotype originated in a man aged 18 to 29 who had recovered from COVID-19. This rearrangement joins TRBV29-1 to TRBJ1-2; D possibly corresponds to TRBD1 (6 bases). This chain's CDR3 is CSVGGGDYGYTF. CDR3 bases: TGCAGCGTTGGAGGGGGGGACTATGGCTACACCTTC.